Listed below are T cell receptor beta chains from one sample, sequenced in a study of shared clonotypes between healthy human individuals. Produced via immunoSEQ multiplex PCR; TCRdb's table is partial and in-frame only. The table lists about 470,000 clones, roughly three quarters of them singletons. The sample taken for sequencing was PBMCs. These receptors all stem from a woman in her thirties or forties in good health. Some clones in this sample may be carry-over from other donors' samples. Both conserved end residues are part of each CDR3. D genes are given only for firm matches. Where a row states a size, it is once, few, many or the class of an expanded clone; other rows omit it.

V	D	J	size	DNA	CDR3
TRBV27	TRBD2	TRBJ2-3	NA	TGTGCCAGCAACCTACTAGCGGCCTCCACAGATACGCAGTATTTT	CASNLLAASTDTQYF
TRBV6-1	NA	TRBJ2-7	few	TGTGCCAGCAGTGAAGCGCTAGGCCGGTCAGGCTACGAGCAGTACTTC	CASSEALGRSGYEQYF
TRBV19	NA	TRBJ1-4	NA	TGTGCCAGTAGTATATCAGCAGCAACTAATGAAAAACTGTTTTTT	CASSISAATNEKLFF
TRBV7-8	NA	TRBJ2-3	NA	TGTGCCAGCAGCCTTTCAGGTTCCCGCACAGATACGCAGTATTTT	CASSLSGSRTDTQYF
TRBV15	TRBD2	TRBJ2-1	NA	TGTGCCACCAGCAGGGGGGGGACTAGCGGGAAGTCTAATGAGCAGTTCTTC	CATSRGGTSGKSNEQFF
TRBV18	NA	TRBJ1-5	NA	TGTGCCAGCTCACCACCTAACAGGGTTAGCAATCAGCCCCAGCATTTT	CASSPPNRVSNQPQHF
TRBV5-1	NA	TRBJ2-3	NA	TGCGCCAGCAGCCCCGCTAGAGGGGACACAGATACGCAGTATTTT	CASSPARGDTDTQYF
TRBV6-1	NA	TRBJ2-7	NA	TGTGCCAGCAGTGGGACTGTCTACGAGCAGTACTTC	CASSGTVYEQYF
TRBV2	NA	TRBJ1-1	NA	TGTGCCAGCACTAGCTGGAACACTGAAGCTTTCTTT	CASTSWNTEAFF
TRBV4-2	TRBD2	TRBJ2-7	NA	TGTGCCAGCAGCCTTTATGCTAGCGGGACCAACTACGAGCAGTACTTC	CASSLYASGTNYEQYF
TRBV5-4	TRBD2	TRBJ2-1	NA	TGTGCCAGCAGCTCCAACGGACTAGCGGGAGCCTACAATGAGCAGTTCTTC	CASSSNGLAGAYNEQFF
TRBV5-1	NA	TRBJ1-4	few	TGCGCCAGCAGCTCTGGGGAAAAACTGTTTTTT	CASSSGEKLFF
TRBV7-9	TRBD2	TRBJ2-1	NA	TGTGCCAGCAGCATCGCCGGGACTAGCGGCGTCAATGAGCAGTTCTTC	CASSIAGTSGVNEQFF
TRBV15	TRBD2	TRBJ2-6	few	TGTGCCACCAGCAGGGGGGTCGGGAGGCCTGGGGCCAACGTCCTGACTTTC	CATSRGVGRPGANVLTF
TRBV11-2	NA	TRBJ2-2	once	TGTGCCAGCAGCTTAGATCAATCCGGGGAGCTGTTTTTT	CASSLDQSGELFF
TRBV11-2	TRBD2	TRBJ2-4	once	TGTGCCAGCAGCCCCTCAGCTGGGGGACTAGCAGACATTCAGTACTTC	CASSPSAGGLADIQYF
TRBV25-1	TRBD1	TRBJ2-5	NA	TGTGCCAGCAGGGGGGACAGGGGCCAAGAGACCCAGTACTTC	CASRGDRGQETQYF
TRBV28	TRBD2	TRBJ2-3	NA	TGTGCCAGCACCTTACCGGGAGGCGATACGCAGTATTTT	CASTLPGGDTQYF
TRBV2	NA	TRBJ2-7	NA	TGTGCCAGCGCCTCGGGTCCCTACGAGCAGTACTTC	CASASGPYEQYF
TRBV6-5	TRBD1	TRBJ1-1	NA	TGTGCCAGTTTTCCGACAGGGGTTGAAACTGAAGCTTTCTTT	CASFPTGVETEAFF
TRBV2	NA	TRBJ2-2	NA	TGTGCCAGCAGGGGGTATCAGGAAACCGGGGAGCTGTTTTTT	CASRGYQETGELFF
TRBV10-3	NA	TRBJ2-7	few	TGTGCCATCAGTGAGTCGGGTACCTACGAGCAGTACTTC	CAISESGTYEQYF
TRBV7-6	NA	TRBJ2-7	NA	TGTGCCAGCAGCCCCCGATTCAGGGGAAAGGGCGAGCAGTACTTC	CASSPRFRGKGEQYF
TRBV15	NA	TRBJ2-4	NA	TGTGCCACCAGCCGACCCAGGGGCAACATTCAGTACTTC	CATSRPRGNIQYF